The clone carrying this T cell receptor beta chain has just one count. Per the germline V gene, CDR1 is MNHEY and CDR2 is SVGEGT. The CDR3 spans 17 residues. The V segment lost 5 bases and the J segment 3 bases; nucleotides outside the gene matches: 13. From RNA transcripts, TCR beta CDR3 regions were amplified. HTBI primers were used for first-round RT-PCR of the TCR CDR3. MiXCR, run by TCRdb on the multiplex PCR reads, gives a single entry per CDR3 protein. Of around 530,000 distinct CDR3 sequences listed, 17% are singletons. The sample comes from a study of T cells in Graves' hyperthyroidism and ophthalmopathy.

The sequencing input was blood. The rearrangement joins TRBV6-2 or TRBV6-3 to TRBJ2-1; 7 bases map to TRBD1. The receptor comes from a woman aged 18-35 years with Graves' ophthalmopathy. This CDR3 is CASSLWQGTDIYNEQFF. The DNA of the CDR3 is TGTGCCAGCAGTCTATGGCAGGGGACAGACATCTACAATGAGCAGTTCTTC.